One T cell receptor (beta chain) is described in this entry. Its antigen is as yet unknown. CDR3 length equals 15 residues. Germline values: CDR1 LGHDT, CDR2 YNNKEL (reference sequence). Trimming at V came to 5 bases and at J to 5 bases, leaving 4 bases not matched to a gene. A quantitative 5'-RACE method, one with molecular barcodes, was used to make TCR beta libraries. In TCRdb, the 5' RACE reads were re-called with MiXCR into one record per CDR3 protein. The data contain 250,000 or so distinct CDR3 sequences, roughly 25% of them singletons. The sample is drawn from a study of CD8 T cells in ankylosing spondylitis. Points from the study as a whole: Enrichment of disease-linked clones was reportedly significant in matched ankylosing spondylitis synovial fluid.

This chain connects TRBV3-1 to TRBJ2-1; 12 bases match TRBD2. Sequenced material: blood, either unsorted or a sorted T cell fraction (not recorded which). This sequence was found in a male donor with ankylosing spondylitis or in good health (not recorded which). The CDR3, as DNA: TGTGCCAGCAGCTCGCTAGCGGGGGGGAACAATGAGCAGTTCTTC. This codes for CASSSLAGGNNEQFF.